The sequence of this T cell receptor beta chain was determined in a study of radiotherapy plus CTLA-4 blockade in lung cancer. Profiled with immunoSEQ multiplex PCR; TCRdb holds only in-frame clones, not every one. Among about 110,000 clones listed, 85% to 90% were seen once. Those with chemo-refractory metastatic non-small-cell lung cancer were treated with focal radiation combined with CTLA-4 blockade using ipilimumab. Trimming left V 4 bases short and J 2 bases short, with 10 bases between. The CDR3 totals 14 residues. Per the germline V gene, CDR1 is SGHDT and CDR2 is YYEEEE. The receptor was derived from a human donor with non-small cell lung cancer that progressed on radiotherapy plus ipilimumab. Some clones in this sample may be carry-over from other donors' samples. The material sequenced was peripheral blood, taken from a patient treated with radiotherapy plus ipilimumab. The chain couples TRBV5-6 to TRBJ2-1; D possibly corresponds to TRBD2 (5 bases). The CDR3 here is CASSPGGTYNEQFF. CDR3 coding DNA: TGTGCCAGCAGCCCCGGAGGAACCTACAATGAGCAGTTCTTC.